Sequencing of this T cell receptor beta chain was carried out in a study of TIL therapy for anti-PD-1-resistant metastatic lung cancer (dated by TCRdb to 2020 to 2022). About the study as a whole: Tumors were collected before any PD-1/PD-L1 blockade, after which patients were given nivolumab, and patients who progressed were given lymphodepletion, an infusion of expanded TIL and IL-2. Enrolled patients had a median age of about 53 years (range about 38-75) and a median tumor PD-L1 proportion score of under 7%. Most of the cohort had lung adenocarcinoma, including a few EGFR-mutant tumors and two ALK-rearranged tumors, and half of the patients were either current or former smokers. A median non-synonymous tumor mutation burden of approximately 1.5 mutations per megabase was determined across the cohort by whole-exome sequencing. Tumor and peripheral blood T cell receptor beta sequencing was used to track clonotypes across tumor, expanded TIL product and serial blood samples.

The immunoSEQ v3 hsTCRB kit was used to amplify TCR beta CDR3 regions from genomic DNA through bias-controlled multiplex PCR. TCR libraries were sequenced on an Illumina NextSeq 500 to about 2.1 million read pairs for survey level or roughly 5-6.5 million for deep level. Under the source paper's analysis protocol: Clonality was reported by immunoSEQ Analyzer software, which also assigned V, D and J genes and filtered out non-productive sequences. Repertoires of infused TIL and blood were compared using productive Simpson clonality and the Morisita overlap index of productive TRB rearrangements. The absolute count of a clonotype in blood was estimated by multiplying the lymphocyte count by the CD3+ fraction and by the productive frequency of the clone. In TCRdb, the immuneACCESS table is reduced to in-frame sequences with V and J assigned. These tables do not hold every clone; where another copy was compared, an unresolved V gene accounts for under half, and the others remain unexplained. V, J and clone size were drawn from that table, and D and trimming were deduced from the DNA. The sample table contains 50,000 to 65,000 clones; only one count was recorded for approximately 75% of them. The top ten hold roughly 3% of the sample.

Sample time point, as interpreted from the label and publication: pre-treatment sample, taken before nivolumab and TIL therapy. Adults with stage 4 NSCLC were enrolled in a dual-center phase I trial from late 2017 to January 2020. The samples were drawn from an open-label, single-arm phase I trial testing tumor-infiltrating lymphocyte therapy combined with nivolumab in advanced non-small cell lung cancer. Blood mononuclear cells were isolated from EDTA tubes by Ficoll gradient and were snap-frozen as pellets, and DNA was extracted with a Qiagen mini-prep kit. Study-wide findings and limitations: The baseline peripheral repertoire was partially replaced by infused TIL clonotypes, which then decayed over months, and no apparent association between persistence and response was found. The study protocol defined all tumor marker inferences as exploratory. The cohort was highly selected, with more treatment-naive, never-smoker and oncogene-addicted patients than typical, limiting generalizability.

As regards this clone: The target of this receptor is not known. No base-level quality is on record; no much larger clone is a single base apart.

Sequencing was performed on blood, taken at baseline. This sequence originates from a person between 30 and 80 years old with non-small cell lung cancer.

The encoded CDR3 is CASSQVAGVSKYEQYF. The nucleotide sequence is TGCGCCAGCAGCCAAGTTGCGGGGGTGTCTAAGTACGAGCAGTACTTC. This chain is built from TRBV4-1 and TRBJ2-7; a stretch of 7 junction bases matches TRBD2. After removal of 1 base from V and 4 bases from J, the junction retains 10 bases not matched to a gene. The CDR3 numbers 16 residues from cysteine through phenylalanine. Just the 48-base CDR3 DNA is kept, in frame starting at base 1. The germline V gene yields MGHRA for CDR1 and YSYEKL for CDR2.